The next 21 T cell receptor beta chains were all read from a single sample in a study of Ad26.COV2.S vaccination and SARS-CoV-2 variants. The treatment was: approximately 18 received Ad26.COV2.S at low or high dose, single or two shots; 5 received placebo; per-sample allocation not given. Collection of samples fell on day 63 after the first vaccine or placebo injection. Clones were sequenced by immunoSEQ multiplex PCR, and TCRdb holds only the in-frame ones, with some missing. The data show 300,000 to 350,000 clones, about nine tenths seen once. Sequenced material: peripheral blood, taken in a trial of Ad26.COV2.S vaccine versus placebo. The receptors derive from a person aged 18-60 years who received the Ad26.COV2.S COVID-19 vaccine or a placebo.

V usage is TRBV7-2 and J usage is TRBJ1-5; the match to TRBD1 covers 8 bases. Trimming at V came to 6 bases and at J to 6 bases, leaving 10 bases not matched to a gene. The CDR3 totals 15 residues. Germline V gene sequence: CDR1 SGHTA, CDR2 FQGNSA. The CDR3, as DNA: TGTGCCAGCAGACAACAGGGGGGCGGCAGTCAGCCCCAGCATTTT. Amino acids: CASRQQGGGSQPQHF.

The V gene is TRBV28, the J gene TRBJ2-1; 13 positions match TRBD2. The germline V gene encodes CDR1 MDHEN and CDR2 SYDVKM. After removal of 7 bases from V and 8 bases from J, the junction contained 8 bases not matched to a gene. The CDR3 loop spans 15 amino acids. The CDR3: CASTPGLAGRDEQFF. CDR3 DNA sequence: TGTGCCAGCACCCCGGGACTAGCGGGACGAGATGAGCAGTTCTTC.

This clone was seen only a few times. The CDR3 reads CASSSMSGYNEQFF. The CDR3 DNA reads as TGTGCCAGCAGCTCCATGAGCGGTTACAATGAGCAGTTCTTC. The genes are TRBV11-3 and TRBJ2-1, with D possibly matching TRBD2 (5 bases). This CDR3 is built from 14 residues. Looked up from germline, CDR1 is SGHNT and CDR2 is YENEEA. Trimming removed 4 bases at V and 4 bases at J, with 11 bases between.

Here the CDR3 DNA reads TGCGCCAGCAGCCAAGGGGGACAGCCCAATCAGCCCCAGCATTTT. Its protein product is CASSQGGQPNQPQHF. The chain combines TRBV4-3 with TRBJ1-5, with 7 bases that match TRBD1. CDR1 is LGHNA and CDR2 is YSLEER in the germline V gene. Losses at the gene ends were 1 base for V and 3 bases for J; bases not matched to a gene: 3. CDR3 size: 15 residues.

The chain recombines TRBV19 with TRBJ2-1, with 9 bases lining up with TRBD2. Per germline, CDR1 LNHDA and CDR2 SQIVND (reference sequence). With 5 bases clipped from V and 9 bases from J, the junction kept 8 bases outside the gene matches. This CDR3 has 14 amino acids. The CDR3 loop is CASSAGGSGSEQFF. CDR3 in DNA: TGTGCCAGTAGTGCGGGGGGGAGCGGGAGTGAGCAGTTCTTC. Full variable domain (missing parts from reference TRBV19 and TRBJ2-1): DGGITQSPKYLFRKEGQNVTLSCEQNLNHDAMYWYRQDPGQGLRLIYYSQIVNDFQKGDIAEGYSVSREKKESFPLTVTSAQKNPTAFYLCASSAGGSGSEQFFGPGTRLTVL.

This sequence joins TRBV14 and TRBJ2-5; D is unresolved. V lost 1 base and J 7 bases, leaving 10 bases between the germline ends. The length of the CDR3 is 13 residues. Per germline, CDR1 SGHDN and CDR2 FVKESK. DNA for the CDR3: TGTGCCAGCAGCCAAGGGGGAAAAGGGACCCAGTACTTC. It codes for CASSQGGKGTQYF. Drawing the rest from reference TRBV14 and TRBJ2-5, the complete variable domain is EAGVTQFPSHSVIEKGQTVTLRCDPISGHDNLYWYRRVMGKEIKFLLHFVKESKQDESGMPNNRFLAERTGGTYSTLKVQPAELEDSGVYFCASSQGGKGTQYFGPGTRLLVL.

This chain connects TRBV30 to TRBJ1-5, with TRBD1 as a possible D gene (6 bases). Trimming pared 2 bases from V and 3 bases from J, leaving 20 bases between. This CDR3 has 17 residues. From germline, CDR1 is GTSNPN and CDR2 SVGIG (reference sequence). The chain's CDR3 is CAWSQAGVGGDNQPQHF. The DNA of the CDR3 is TGTGCCTGGAGTCAGGCGGGAGTGGGGGGCGACAATCAGCCCCAGCATTTT.

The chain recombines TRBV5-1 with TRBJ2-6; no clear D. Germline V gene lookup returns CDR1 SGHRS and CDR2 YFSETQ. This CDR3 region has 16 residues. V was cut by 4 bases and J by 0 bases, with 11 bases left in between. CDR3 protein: CASSINTDSGANVLTF. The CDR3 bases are TGCGCCAGCAGCATTAACACGGACTCTGGGGCCAACGTCCTGACTTTC.

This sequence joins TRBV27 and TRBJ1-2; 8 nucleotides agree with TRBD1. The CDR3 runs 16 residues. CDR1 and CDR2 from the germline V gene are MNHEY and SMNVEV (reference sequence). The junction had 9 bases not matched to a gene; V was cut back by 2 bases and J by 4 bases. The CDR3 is CASSLRSGDRGYGYTF. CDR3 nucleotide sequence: TGTGCCAGCAGTTTAAGGTCCGGCGACAGGGGCTATGGCTACACCTTC.

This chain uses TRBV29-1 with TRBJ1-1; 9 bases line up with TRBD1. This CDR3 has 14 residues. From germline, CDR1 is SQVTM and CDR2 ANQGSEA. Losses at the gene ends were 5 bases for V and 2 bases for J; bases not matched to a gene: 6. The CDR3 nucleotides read TGCAGCGTTTCGGAGGGACAGGGTAACACTGAAGCTTTCTTT. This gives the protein CSVSEGQGNTEAFF. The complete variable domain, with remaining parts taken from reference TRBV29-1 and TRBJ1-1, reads SAVISQKPSRDICQRGTSLTIQCQVDSQVTMMFWYRQQPGQSLTLIATANQGSEATYESGFVIDKFPISRPNLTFSTLTVSNMSPEDSSIYLCSVSEGQGNTEAFFGQGTRLTVV.

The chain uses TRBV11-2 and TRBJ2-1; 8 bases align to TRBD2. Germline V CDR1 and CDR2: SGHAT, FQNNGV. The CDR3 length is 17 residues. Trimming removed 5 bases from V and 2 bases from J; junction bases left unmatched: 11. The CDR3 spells CASSPGSSGRPYNEQFF. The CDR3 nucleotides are TGTGCCAGCAGCCCGGGGTCCAGCGGGAGACCCTACAATGAGCAGTTCTTC.

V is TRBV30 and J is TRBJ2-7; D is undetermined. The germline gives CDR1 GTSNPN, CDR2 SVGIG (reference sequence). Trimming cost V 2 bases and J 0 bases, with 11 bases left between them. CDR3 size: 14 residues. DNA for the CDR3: TGTGCCTGGAGTCGGACCCCCGTCTCCTACGAGCAGTACTTC. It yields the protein CAWSRTPVSYEQYF. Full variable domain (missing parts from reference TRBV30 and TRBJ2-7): SQTIHQWPATLVQPVGSPLSLECTVEGTSNPNLYWYRQAAGRGLQLLFYSVGIGQISSEVPQNLSASRPQDRQFILSSKKLLLSDSGFYLCAWSRTPVSYEQYFGPGTRLTVT.

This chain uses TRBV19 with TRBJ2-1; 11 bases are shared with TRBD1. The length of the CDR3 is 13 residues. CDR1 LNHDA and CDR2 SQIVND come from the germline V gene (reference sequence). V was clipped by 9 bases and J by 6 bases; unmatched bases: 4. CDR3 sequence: CARTGTGGNEQFF. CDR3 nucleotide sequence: TGTGCCAGAACCGGGACAGGGGGCAATGAGCAGTTCTTC.

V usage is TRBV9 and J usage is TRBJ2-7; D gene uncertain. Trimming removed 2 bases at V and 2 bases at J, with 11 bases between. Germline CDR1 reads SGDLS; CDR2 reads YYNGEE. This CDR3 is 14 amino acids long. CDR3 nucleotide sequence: TGTGCCAGCAGCGTGTATCCAGATACCTACGAGCAGTACTTC. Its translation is CASSVYPDTYEQYF.

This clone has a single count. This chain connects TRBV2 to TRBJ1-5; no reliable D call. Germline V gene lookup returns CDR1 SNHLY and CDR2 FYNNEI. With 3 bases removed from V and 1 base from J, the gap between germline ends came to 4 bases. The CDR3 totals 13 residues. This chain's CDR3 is CASSDQSNQPQHF. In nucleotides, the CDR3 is TGTGCCAGCAGTGATCAGAGCAATCAGCCCCAGCATTTT.

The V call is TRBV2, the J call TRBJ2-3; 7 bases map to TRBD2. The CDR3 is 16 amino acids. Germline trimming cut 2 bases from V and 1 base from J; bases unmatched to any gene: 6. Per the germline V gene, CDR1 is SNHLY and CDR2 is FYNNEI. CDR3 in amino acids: CASSERAGIGTDTQYF. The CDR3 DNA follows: TGTGCCAGCAGTGAAAGAGCGGGAATCGGCACAGATACGCAGTATTTT.

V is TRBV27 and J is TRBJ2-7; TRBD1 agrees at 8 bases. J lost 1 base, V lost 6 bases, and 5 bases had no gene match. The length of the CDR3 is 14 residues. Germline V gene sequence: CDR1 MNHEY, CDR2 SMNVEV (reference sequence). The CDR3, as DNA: TGTGCCAGCAGGACCAGGGGGCTTTCCTACGAGCAGTACTTC. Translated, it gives CASRTRGLSYEQYF.

CDR3 region: CAWMGLGPQFF. The DNA of the CDR3 is TGTGCCTGGATGGGACTAGGGCCCCAGTTCTTC. The J gene is TRBJ2-1, the V gene TRBV30, with 8 bases lining up with TRBD2. This CDR3 spans 11 amino acids. The V segment lost 4 bases and the J segment 13 bases; nucleotides outside the gene matches: 6. Germline values: CDR1 GTSNPN, CDR2 SVGIG (reference sequence).

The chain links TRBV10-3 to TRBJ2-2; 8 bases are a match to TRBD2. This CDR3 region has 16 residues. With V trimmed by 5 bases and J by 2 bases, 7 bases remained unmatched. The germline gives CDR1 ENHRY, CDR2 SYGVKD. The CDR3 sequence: CAISRETSANTGELFF. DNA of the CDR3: TGTGCCATCAGTAGGGAGACTAGCGCAAACACCGGGGAGCTGTTTTTT.

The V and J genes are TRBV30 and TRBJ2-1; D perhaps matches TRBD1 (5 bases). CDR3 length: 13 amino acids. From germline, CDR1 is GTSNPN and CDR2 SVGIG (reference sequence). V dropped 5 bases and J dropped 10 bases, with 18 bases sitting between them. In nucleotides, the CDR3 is TGTGCCTGGGGACACCGGGTCGACGGGGAGCAGTTCTTC. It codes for CAWGHRVDGEQFF.

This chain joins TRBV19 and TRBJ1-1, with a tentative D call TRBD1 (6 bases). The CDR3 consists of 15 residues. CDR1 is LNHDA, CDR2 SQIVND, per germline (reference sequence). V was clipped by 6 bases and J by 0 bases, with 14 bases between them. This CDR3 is CASRKQGRMNTEAFF. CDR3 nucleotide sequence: TGTGCCAGTAGGAAACAGGGAAGGATGAACACTGAAGCTTTCTTT.